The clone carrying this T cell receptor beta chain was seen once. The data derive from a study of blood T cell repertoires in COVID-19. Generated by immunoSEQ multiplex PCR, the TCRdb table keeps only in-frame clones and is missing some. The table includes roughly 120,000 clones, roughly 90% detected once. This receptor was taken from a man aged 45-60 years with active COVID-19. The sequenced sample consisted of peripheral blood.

The chain's CDR3 is CASSSGLADTGELFF. Written as DNA, the CDR3 is TGTGCCAGCAGTTCCGGACTAGCGGACACCGGGGAGCTGTTTTTT. V is TRBV6-5 and J is TRBJ2-2; 10 bases map to TRBD2. The trim removed 4 bases at V and 3 bases at J, leaving 2 bases unmatched. The germline CDR1 and CDR2 sequences are MNHEY and SVGAGI. This CDR3 is built from 15 residues.